The T cell receptor (beta chain) under discussion was sequenced for a study of T cells in Graves' hyperthyroidism and ophthalmopathy. The CDR3 loop spans 12 amino acids. Trimming cost V 3 bases and J 13 bases; bases outside gene matches: 4. Looked up from germline, CDR1 is SGHNT and CDR2 is YYREEE (reference sequence). Using RNA transcripts as the source, TCR beta CDR3 regions were amplified. Carried out on the TCR CDR3, a first-round RT-PCR used the HTBI primer set. TCRdb re-called the multiplex PCR reads through MiXCR, storing one row per CDR3 protein. Altogether nearly 600,000 distinct CDR3 sequences are present, approximately 15% being singletons, with the ten largest covering more than 4.5%.

The clonotype comes from a woman younger than 45 with Graves' hyperthyroidism that later progressed to Graves' ophthalmopathy. Sample: blood. This sequence joins TRBV5-4 and TRBJ2-1, with TRBD1 matching over 10 bases. CDR3 sequence reads: CASSWGQGFQFF. The CDR3 DNA reads TGTGCCAGCAGCTGGGGACAGGGGTTCCAGTTCTTC.